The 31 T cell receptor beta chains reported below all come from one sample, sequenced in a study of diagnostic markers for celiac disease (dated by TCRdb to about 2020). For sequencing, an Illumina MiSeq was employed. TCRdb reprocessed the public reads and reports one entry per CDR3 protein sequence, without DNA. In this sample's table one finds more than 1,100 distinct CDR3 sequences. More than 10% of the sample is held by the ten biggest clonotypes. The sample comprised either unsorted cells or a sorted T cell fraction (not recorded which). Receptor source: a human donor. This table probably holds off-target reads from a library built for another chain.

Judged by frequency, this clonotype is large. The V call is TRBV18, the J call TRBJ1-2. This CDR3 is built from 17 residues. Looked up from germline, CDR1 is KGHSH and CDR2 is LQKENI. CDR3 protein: CASSPSLFLGGGYGYTF.

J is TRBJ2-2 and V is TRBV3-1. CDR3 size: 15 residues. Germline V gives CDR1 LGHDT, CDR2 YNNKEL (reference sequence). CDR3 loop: CASSQDPINTGELFF.

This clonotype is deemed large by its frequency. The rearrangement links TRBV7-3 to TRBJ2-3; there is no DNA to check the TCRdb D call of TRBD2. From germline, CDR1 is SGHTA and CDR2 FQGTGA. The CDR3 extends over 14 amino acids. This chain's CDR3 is CASSSVGIADTQYF.

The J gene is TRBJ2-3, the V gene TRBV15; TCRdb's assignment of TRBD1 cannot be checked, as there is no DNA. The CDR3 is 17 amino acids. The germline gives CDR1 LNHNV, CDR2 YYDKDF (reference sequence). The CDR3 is CATSRGRRGSSTDTQYF.

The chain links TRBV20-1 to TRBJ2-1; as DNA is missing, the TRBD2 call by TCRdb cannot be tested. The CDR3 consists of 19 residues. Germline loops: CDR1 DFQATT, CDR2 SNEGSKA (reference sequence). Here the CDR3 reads CSAREPWTSGRAARNEQFF.

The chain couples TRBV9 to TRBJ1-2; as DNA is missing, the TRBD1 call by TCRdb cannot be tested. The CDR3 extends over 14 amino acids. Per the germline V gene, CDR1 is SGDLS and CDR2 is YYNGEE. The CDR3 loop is CASSSGETNYGYTF.

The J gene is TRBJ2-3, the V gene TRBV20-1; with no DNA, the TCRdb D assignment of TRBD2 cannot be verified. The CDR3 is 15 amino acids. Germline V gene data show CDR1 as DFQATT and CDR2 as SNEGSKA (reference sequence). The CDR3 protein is CSASGTSGAQDTQYF.

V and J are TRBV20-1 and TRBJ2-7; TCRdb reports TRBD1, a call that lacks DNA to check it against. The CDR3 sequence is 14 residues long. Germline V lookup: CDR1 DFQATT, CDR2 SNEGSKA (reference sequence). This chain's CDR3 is CSAQSRDRAYEQYF.

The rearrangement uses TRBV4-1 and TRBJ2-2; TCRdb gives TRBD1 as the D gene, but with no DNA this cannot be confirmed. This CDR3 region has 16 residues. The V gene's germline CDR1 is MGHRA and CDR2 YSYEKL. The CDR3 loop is CASSQAGGAGTGELFF.

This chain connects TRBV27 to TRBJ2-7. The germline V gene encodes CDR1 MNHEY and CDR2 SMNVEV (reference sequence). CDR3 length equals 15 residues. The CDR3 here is CASSFSWSAPNEQYF.

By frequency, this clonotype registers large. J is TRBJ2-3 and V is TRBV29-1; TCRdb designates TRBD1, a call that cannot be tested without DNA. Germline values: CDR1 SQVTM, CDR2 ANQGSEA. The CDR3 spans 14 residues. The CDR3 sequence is CSADGGGGADTQYF.

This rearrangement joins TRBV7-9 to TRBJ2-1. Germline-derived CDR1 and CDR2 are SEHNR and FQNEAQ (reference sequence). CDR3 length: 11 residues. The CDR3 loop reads CASSLADEQFF.

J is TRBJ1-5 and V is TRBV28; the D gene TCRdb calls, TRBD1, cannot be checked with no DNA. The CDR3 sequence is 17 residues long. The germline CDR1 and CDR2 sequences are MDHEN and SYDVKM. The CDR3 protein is CASSTLTVLERNQPQHF.

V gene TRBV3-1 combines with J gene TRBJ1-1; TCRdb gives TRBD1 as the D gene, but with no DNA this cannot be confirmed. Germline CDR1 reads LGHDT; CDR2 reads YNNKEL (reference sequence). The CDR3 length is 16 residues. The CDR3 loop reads CASSQAGLGMNTEAFF.

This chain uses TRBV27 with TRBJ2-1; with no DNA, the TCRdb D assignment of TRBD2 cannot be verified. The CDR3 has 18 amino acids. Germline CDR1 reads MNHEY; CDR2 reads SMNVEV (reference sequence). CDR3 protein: CASSPQLSLARDNNEQFF.

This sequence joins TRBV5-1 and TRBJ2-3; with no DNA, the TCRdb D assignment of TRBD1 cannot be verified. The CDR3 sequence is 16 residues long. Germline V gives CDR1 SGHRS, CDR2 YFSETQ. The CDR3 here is CASSWTGSVDTDTQYF.

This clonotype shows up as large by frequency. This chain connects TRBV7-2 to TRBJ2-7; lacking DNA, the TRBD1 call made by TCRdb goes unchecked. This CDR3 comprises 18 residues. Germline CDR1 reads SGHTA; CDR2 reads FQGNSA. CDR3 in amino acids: CASSSTTARTGGSYEQYF.

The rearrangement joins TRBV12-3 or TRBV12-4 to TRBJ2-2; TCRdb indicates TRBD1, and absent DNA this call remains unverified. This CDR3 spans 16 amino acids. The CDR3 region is CASRPQTGATTGELFF.

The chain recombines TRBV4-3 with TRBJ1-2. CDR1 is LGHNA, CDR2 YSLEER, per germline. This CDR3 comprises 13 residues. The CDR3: CASSPSLLNGYTF.

The CDR3 reads CASSEALVVSYEQYF. V is TRBV2 and J is TRBJ2-7. The CDR3 runs 15 residues. Per germline, CDR1 SNHLY and CDR2 FYNNEI. The variable domain in full, with the rest retrieved from reference TRBV2 and TRBJ2-7, is EPEVTQTPSHQVTQMGQEVILRCVPISNHLYFYWYRQILGQKVEFLVSFYNNEISEKSEIFDDQFSVERPDGSNFTLKIRSTKLEDSAMYFCASSEALVVSYEQYFGPGTRLTVT.

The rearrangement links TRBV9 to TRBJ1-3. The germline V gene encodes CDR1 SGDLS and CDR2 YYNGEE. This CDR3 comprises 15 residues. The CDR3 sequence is CASSVGVSSGNTIYF. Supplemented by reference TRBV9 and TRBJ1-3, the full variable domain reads DSGVTQTPKHLITATGQRVTLRCSPRSGDLSVYWYQQSLDQGLQFLIQYYNGEERAKGNILERFSAQQFPDLHSELNLSSLELGDSALYFCASSVGVSSGNTIYFGEGSWLTVV.

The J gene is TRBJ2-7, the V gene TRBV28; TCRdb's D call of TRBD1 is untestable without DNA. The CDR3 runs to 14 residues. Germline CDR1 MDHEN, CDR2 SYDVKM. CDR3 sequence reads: CASRIRDRGYEQYF.

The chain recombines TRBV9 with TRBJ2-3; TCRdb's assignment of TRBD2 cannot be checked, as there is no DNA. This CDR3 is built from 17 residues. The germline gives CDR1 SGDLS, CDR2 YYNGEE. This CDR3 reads CASSPRTSGSSTDTQYF.

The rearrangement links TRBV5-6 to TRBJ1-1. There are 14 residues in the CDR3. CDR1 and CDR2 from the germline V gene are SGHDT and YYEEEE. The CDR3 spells CASSPSGVATEAFF.

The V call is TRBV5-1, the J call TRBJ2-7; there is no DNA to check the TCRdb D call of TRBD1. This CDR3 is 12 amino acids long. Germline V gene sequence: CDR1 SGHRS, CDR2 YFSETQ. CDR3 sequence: CASSLTGYEQYF.

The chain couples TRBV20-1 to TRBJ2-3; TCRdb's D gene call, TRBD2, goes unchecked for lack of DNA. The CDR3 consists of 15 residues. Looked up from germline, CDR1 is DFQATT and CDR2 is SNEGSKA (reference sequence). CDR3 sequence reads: CSAEWASGDTDTQYF.

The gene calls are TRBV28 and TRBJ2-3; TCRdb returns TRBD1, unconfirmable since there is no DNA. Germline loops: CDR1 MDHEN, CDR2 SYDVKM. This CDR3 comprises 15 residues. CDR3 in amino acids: CASSIAGQGADTQYF. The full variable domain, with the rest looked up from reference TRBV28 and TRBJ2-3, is DVKVTQSSRYLVKRTGEKVFLECVQDMDHENMFWYRQDPGLGLRLIYFSYDVKMKEKGDIPEGYSVSREKKERFSLILESASTNQTSMYLCASSIAGQGADTQYFGPGTRLTVL.

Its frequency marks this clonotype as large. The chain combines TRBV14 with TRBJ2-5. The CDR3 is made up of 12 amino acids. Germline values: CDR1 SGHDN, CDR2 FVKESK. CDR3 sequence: CASSHLKETQYF.

This CDR3 reads CASCFPGETKDTQYF. The genes are TRBV7-8 and TRBJ2-3; with no DNA, the TCRdb D assignment of TRBD1 cannot be verified. CDR1 SGHVS and CDR2 FQNEAQ come from the germline V gene. This CDR3 is built from 15 residues.

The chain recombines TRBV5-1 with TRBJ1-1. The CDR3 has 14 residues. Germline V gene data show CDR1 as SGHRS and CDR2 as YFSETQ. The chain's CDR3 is CASSLVAAGTEAFF. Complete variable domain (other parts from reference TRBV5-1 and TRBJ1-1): KAGVTQTPRYLIKTRGQQVTLSCSPISGHRSVSWYQQTPGQGLQFLFEYFSETQRNKGNFPGRFSGRQFSNSRSEMNVSTLELGDSALYLCASSLVAAGTEAFFGQGTRLTVV.

CDR3 residues: CATSRDHGQRFF. This chain connects TRBV15 to TRBJ2-1; there is no DNA to check the TCRdb D call of TRBD1. This CDR3 has 12 amino acids. The germline V gene has CDR1 LNHNV and CDR2 YYDKDF (reference sequence).